The source of this T cell receptor (beta chain) is a study of T cell responses to AZD1222 COVID-19 vaccine. Details on this clone: Its antigen is still unknown.

V was pared by 7 bases and J by 7 bases, with 17 bases between. Germline assignment: CDR1 MDHEN and CDR2 SYDVKM. The CDR3 totals 13 residues. Study-level findings and limits: Clonal diversity may have been underestimated in mostly white British donors.

Measured with immunoSEQ multiplex PCR; TCRdb has only the in-frame clones, and not every one. The data show roughly 140,000 clones, around nine tenths seen once. The TCR sequence derives from an adult in good health. The chain recombines TRBV28 with TRBJ2-7, with D maybe TRBD1 (6 bases). The sample in question was peripheral blood, obtained on day 0 of AZD1222 vaccination. The CDR3 DNA sequence: TGTGCCAGCAAGCTCTACAGGGTGGGGGAGCAGTACTTC. Protein sequence: CASKLYRVGEQYF.